These 20 T cell receptor beta chains were all obtained from the same sample, sequenced in a study of blood T cell repertoires in COVID-19. Produced via immunoSEQ multiplex PCR; TCRdb's table is partial and in-frame only. The sample records around 150,000 clones, roughly 86% being singletons. Specimen: peripheral blood. These receptors came from a man between 18 and 29 years old with acute or convalescent COVID-19.

A few counts support this clone. The rearrangement uses TRBV10-3 and TRBJ1-5; unclear D gene. The ends were cut back, 3 bases at V and 4 bases at J, with 22 bases in the middle. This CDR3 has 18 amino acids. Germline V gene sequence: CDR1 ENHRY, CDR2 SYGVKD. CDR3 DNA sequence: TGTGCCATCAGTGAAAGTCCCCTCTCGCGTGGTCTTAATCAGCCCCAGCATTTT. Residues: CAISESPLSRGLNQPQHF.

This sequence joins TRBV5-1 and TRBJ2-3; the D gene is possibly TRBD1 (6 bases). The germline gives CDR1 SGHRS, CDR2 YFSETQ. The V and J ends lost 0 bases and 2 bases respectively, with 13 bases between them. This CDR3 is built from 16 residues. The CDR3 nucleotides are TGCGCCAGCAGCTTGGGAGGGGGACCCGTCACAGATACGCAGTATTTT. This gives the protein CASSLGGGPVTDTQYF.

V usage is TRBV24-1 and J usage is TRBJ2-3; D gene unclear. The CDR3 is made up of 14 amino acids. Trimming took off 2 bases at V and 1 base at J, with 6 bases between the two ends. CDR1 is KGHDR and CDR2 is SFDVKD in the germline V gene. The CDR3 is CATSDSQGTDTQYF. The CDR3 coding sequence is TGTGCCACCAGTGATTCCCAGGGCACAGATACGCAGTATTTT.

V usage is TRBV2 and J usage is TRBJ1-2; D remains ambiguous. The V and J ends lost 6 bases and 8 bases respectively, with 16 bases between them. The CDR3 is made up of 13 amino acids. CDR1 SNHLY and CDR2 FYNNEI come from the germline V gene. CDR3 sequence reads: CASRGDGVPGYTF. For the CDR3, the DNA is TGTGCCAGCAGAGGCGACGGGGTGCCCGGCTACACCTTC.

As for this clone: Additional DNA sequences in this sample encode the identical CDR3. The chain carries TRBV6-4 and TRBJ2-1; 7 bases match TRBD1. V shed 0 bases, J shed 3 bases, and the junction held 2 bases outside the gene matches. There are 15 residues in the CDR3. Per germline, CDR1 MRHNA and CDR2 SNTAGT. The CDR3 sequence is CASSDSAGGYNEQFF. The CDR3 DNA is TGTGCCAGCAGTGACTCTGCAGGGGGCTACAATGAGCAGTTCTTC.

The chain is built from TRBV7-3 and TRBJ2-3, with 8 bases that match TRBD2. Trimming took 6 bases from V and 3 from J; bases not matched to a gene: 8. Germline V CDR1 and CDR2: SGHTA, FQGTGA. The CDR3 has 15 amino acids. The CDR3 DNA sequence: TGTGCCAGCAGGGCCGGGACTAGTGTTACAGATACGCAGTATTTT. As protein: CASRAGTSVTDTQYF.

This chain uses TRBV9 with TRBJ1-2; the D is unclear. CDR3 size: 15 residues. Trimming stripped 0 bases from V and 2 bases from J, with 11 bases between. Germline V lookup: CDR1 SGDLS, CDR2 YYNGEE. CDR3 DNA: TGTGCCAGCAGCGTAGTAACAGTCTCCAACTATGGCTACACCTTC. Protein product: CASSVVTVSNYGYTF.

The chain combines TRBV4-1 with TRBJ1-4; TRBD1 matches 9 bases. J lost 8 bases, V lost 10 bases, and 14 bases had no gene match. Germline lookup yields CDR1 MGHRA and CDR2 YSYEKL. The CDR3 has 15 residues. In nucleotides, the CDR3 is TGCGCCACCAGACACATTGGACAGGGGAAGGAAAAACTGTTTTTT. Protein: CATRHIGQGKEKLFF.

The chain joins TRBV19 to TRBJ2-6; D call uncertain. The CDR3 has 13 residues. Between the trimmed V and J ends, which lost 4 bases and 2 bases, there was a span of 3 bases. Germline loops: CDR1 LNHDA, CDR2 SQIVND (reference sequence). The chain's CDR3 is CASSRPGANVLTF. The DNA for the CDR3 is TGTGCCAGTAGTAGGCCTGGGGCCAACGTCCTGACTTTC.

The chain recombines TRBV6-5 with TRBJ2-5, with D possibly TRBD1 on 6 matching bases. Between the trimmed V and J ends, which lost 6 bases and 5 bases, there was a span of 10 bases. The germline V gene has CDR1 MNHEY and CDR2 SVGAGI. The CDR3 loop spans 12 amino acids. CDR3 in DNA: TGTGCCAGCAGCCCCCAGGGGGAGACCCAGTACTTC. Translating it yields CASSPQGETQYF.

The chain has TRBV13 and TRBJ1-6, with D hard to call. Trimming took off 1 base at V and 6 bases at J, with 7 bases between the two ends. The length of the CDR3 is 14 residues. CDR1 is PRHDT, CDR2 FYEKMQ, per germline (reference sequence). This chain's CDR3 is CASSLAFGNSPLHF. DNA of the CDR3: TGTGCCAGCAGCTTAGCGTTCGGTAATTCACCCCTCCACTTT.

This chain links TRBV4-2 with TRBJ1-1; TRBD1 might be the D (6 bases). CDR1 is LGHNA, CDR2 YNFKEQ, per germline. The CDR3 covers 13 residues. The ends were cut back, 5 bases at V and 6 bases at J, with 13 bases in the middle. CDR3 in DNA: TGTGCCAGCAGCTACTCAACAGGGCCTGAAGCTTTCTTT. Translation: CASSYSTGPEAFF.

The chain uses TRBV18 and TRBJ1-1; TRBD1 matches 9 bases. The trim removed 6 bases at V and 0 bases at J, leaving 8 bases unmatched. Germline CDR1 is KGHSH and CDR2 is LQKENI. The CDR3 totals 16 residues. Here the CDR3 reads CASSPSRQGVNTEAFF. CDR3 coding DNA: TGTGCCAGCTCCCCCTCAAGACAGGGGGTGAACACTGAAGCTTTCTTT. The full variable domain, completed using reference TRBV18 and TRBJ1-1, is NAGVMQNPRHLVRRRGQEARLRCSPMKGHSHVYWYRQLPEEGLKFMVYLQKENIIDESGMPKERFSAEFPKEGPSILRIQQVVRGDSAAYFCASSPSRQGVNTEAFFGQGTRLTVV.

Only one count was recorded for this clone. This chain joins TRBV18 and TRBJ1-5; 9 bases match TRBD1. V lost 6 bases, J lost 4 bases, and 1 base stayed unmatched. Per germline, CDR1 KGHSH and CDR2 LQKENI. The CDR3 runs to 13 residues. In nucleotides, the CDR3 is TGTGCCAGCTCCGGACAGGGGAATCAGCCCCAGCATTTT. Translating it yields CASSGQGNQPQHF.

The chain recombines TRBV4-1 with TRBJ2-5; 8 nucleotides match TRBD1. The CDR3 has 15 amino acids. The J segment lost 4 bases and the V segment lost 4 bases, leaving 8 bases of the junction unmatched. Germline CDR1 and CDR2: MGHRA and YSYEKL. The CDR3 bases are TGCGCCAGCAGCCGAGCGGCTCAGGGGGCAGAGACCCAGTACTTC. Translating it yields CASSRAAQGAETQYF.

The CDR3 sequence is CASSLWTGGDEQFF. DNA for the CDR3: TGTGCCAGCAGCTTATGGACAGGGGGGGATGAGCAGTTCTTC. The genes are TRBV5-4 and TRBJ2-1; 10 bases line up with TRBD1. This CDR3 is built from 14 residues. CDR1 is SGHNT, CDR2 YYREEE, per germline (reference sequence). Trimming cost V 2 bases and J 8 bases; bases outside gene matches: 4.

The chain employs TRBV5-6 and TRBJ2-5, with D possibly being TRBD2 (6 bases). With 4 bases removed from V and 6 bases from J, the gap between germline ends came to 19 bases. The CDR3 is 15 amino acids. CDR1 and CDR2 (germline): SGHDT, YYEEEE. The CDR3 region has the DNA TGTGCCAGCAGCCCGGACGGCTCTAGCGCGAAGACCCAGTACTTC. Translated, it gives CASSPDGSSAKTQYF.

In nucleotides, the CDR3 is TGCGCCAGCAGCCAAGCATTTTCAGTTTCCTACAATGAGCAGTTCTTC. It yields the protein CASSQAFSVSYNEQFF. The V and J genes are TRBV4-1 and TRBJ2-1; D gene uncertain. The CDR3 loop spans 16 amino acids. V dropped 1 base and J dropped 1 base, with 11 bases sitting between them. Germline CDR1 is MGHRA and CDR2 is YSYEKL.

The chain uses TRBV27 and TRBJ2-5, with TRBD1 as a possible D gene (5 bases). V was shortened by 4 bases and J by 4 bases, with 16 bases between the two germline ends. The CDR3 totals 15 residues. Germline CDR1 and CDR2: MNHEY and SMNVEV (reference sequence). CDR3 nucleotide sequence: TGTGCCAGCAGTTCACTCAGGGTGGGGCTAGAGACCCAGTACTTC. The encoded protein is CASSSLRVGLETQYF.

A single count supports this clone. The chain couples TRBV4-1 to TRBJ2-1, with 11 bases identical to TRBD1. The V segment lost 0 bases and the J segment 6 bases; nucleotides outside the gene matches: 7. Per the germline V gene, CDR1 is MGHRA and CDR2 is YSYEKL. CDR3 length equals 17 residues. This CDR3 reads CASSQEGQGAMGNEQFF. The CDR3 DNA is TGCGCCAGCAGCCAAGAAGGACAGGGGGCGATGGGCAATGAGCAGTTCTTC.